These 23 T cell receptor beta chains originate from one sample sequenced in a study of a mutant IDH1 vaccine in newly diagnosed glioma. No antigen is known for these receptors. Documented time point: week 5, during vaccination. Alongside topical imiquimod, each dose of vaccine comprised 300 ug of mutant IDH1 20-mer peptide. The protocol was immunoSEQ multiplex PCR, while the TCRdb copy is restricted to in-frame clones and leaves out a portion. In the table there are roughly 60,000 clones, 80% to 90% of which are singletons. The input for sequencing was PBMCs, taken from a glioma patient whose treatment included an IDH1 peptide vaccine. The receptors were sampled from a woman in her fifties or sixties with glioma.

V and J are TRBV14 and TRBJ1-1, with D maybe TRBD1 (5 bases). The CDR3 consists of 15 residues. The V and J ends lost 4 bases and 5 bases respectively, with 17 bases between them. CDR1 and CDR2 (germline): SGHDN, FVKESK. CDR3: CASSPPTGGWTEAFF. CDR3 DNA sequence: TGTGCCAGCAGCCCCCCGACCGGGGGGTGGACTGAAGCTTTCTTT.

V usage is TRBV5-4 and J usage is TRBJ2-7, with TRBD1 matching 8 bases. Per the germline V gene, CDR1 is SGHNT and CDR2 is YYREEE (reference sequence). The V gene end was trimmed by 4 bases and the J gene end by 2 bases; junction bases not matched to a gene: 8. This CDR3 is built from 15 residues. CDR3 bases: TGTGCCAGCAGCCCCGGGACAGGAGGTACCTACGAGCAGTACTTC. Its translation is CASSPGTGGTYEQYF.

The gene calls are TRBV6-5 and TRBJ2-7; perhaps D is TRBD1 or TRBD2 (5 bases each). Germline assignment: CDR1 MNHEY and CDR2 SVGAGI. V lost 2 bases and J lost 2, with 13 bases in between. The CDR3 is made up of 15 amino acids. Written as DNA, the CDR3 is TGTGCCAGCAGTTACGGGGACGCTACAACCTACGAGCAGTACTTC. It yields the protein CASSYGDATTYEQYF.

The genes are TRBV5-1 and TRBJ2-3; 8 positions match TRBD1. This CDR3 contains 16 residues. V was clipped by 2 bases and J by 4 bases; unmatched bases: 9. Germline values: CDR1 SGHRS, CDR2 YFSETQ. CDR3 region: CASSLRSQGAADTQYF. The CDR3 DNA sequence: TGCGCCAGCAGCTTAAGGAGTCAGGGGGCCGCAGATACGCAGTATTTT.

This clone is a singleton in its sample. The chain recombines TRBV28 with TRBJ2-7; 8 bases match TRBD1. Germline-derived CDR1 and CDR2 are MDHEN and SYDVKM. This CDR3 is built from 14 residues. The J segment lost 7 bases and the V segment lost 5 bases, leaving 10 bases of the junction unmatched. CDR3 region: CASSATDRAKEQYF. The DNA of the CDR3 is TGTGCCAGCAGTGCCACGGACAGGGCTAAAGAGCAGTACTTC.

This clone was detected a few times. The J gene is TRBJ1-1, the V gene TRBV29-1, with no clear D. This CDR3 spans 13 amino acids. CDR1 is SQVTM and CDR2 is ANQGSEA in the germline V gene. For the CDR3, the DNA is TGCAAAGAGTCACTGAGGTGGAACACTGAAGCTTTCTTT. It yields the protein CKESLRWNTEAFF.

The V gene is TRBV11-3, the J gene TRBJ2-7; no firm D call. The germline V gene encodes CDR1 SGHNT and CDR2 YENEEA. V was cut by 0 bases and J by 1 base, with 7 bases left in between. The CDR3 is 14 amino acids. The CDR3 is CASSLEASSYEQYF. CDR3 bases: TGTGCCAGCAGCTTAGAGGCCTCATCCTACGAGCAGTACTTC.

The V call is TRBV5-1, the J call TRBJ2-7; 9 bases align to TRBD1. V shed 3 bases, J shed 2 bases, and the junction held 3 bases outside the gene matches. The CDR3 loop spans 14 amino acids. CDR1 is SGHRS, CDR2 YFSETQ, per germline. The CDR3 reads CASSWGQGTYEQYF. For the CDR3, the DNA is TGCGCCAGCAGCTGGGGACAGGGAACCTACGAGCAGTACTTC.

The table lists this clone with a count of one. J is TRBJ2-3 and V is TRBV5-1; 14 nucleotides align to TRBD2. CDR1 is SGHRS, CDR2 YFSETQ, per germline. The junction had 4 bases not matched to a gene; V was cut back by 3 bases and J by 4 bases. The CDR3 is 16 residues long. CDR3 protein: CASSSGTSGGADTQYF. In DNA form, the CDR3 reads TGCGCCAGCAGCTCCGGGACTAGCGGGGGCGCAGATACGCAGTATTTT.

The chain combines TRBV10-2 with TRBJ2-7; D is perhaps TRBD2 (7 bases). The CDR3 spans 15 residues. Germline V gives CDR1 WSHSY, CDR2 SAAADI. V gave up 2 bases and J gave up 3 bases, with 14 bases separating them. The CDR3 reads CASSEVAGAGYEQYF. Here the CDR3 DNA reads TGCGCCAGCAGTGAGGTCGCGGGGGCTGGCTACGAGCAGTACTTC.

This chain links TRBV6-5 with TRBJ1-2, with no clear D. From germline, CDR1 is MNHEY and CDR2 SVGAGI. The V end lost 2 bases, the J end lost 2 bases, and 9 bases lay between the germline ends. The CDR3 totals 14 residues. CDR3 DNA sequence: TGTGCCAGCAGTTACATCGGCGGGAACTATGGCTACACCTTC. This encodes CASSYIGGNYGYTF.

This chain uses TRBV30 with TRBJ1-6; TRBD1 is a possible D gene (5 bases). Germline-derived CDR1 and CDR2 are GTSNPN and SVGIG (reference sequence). V dropped 1 base and J dropped 7 bases, with 11 bases sitting between them. CDR3 length: 14 residues. CDR3 loop: CAWSGGRSNSPLHF. In DNA, the CDR3 is TGTGCCTGGAGTGGGGGACGGTCGAATTCACCCCTCCACTTT.

V gene TRBV7-9 combines with J gene TRBJ1-3; no clear D gene. The germline CDR1 and CDR2 sequences are SEHNR and FQNEAQ (reference sequence). This CDR3 has 17 residues. V lost 5 bases, J lost 0 bases, and 17 bases lay in between. CDR3 in DNA: TGTGCCAGCAGCCCTCTCAAGCTACACCTCTCTGGAAACACCATATATTTT. The encoded protein is CASSPLKLHLSGNTIYF.

This sequence joins TRBV30 and TRBJ1-2; no clear D. From germline, CDR1 is GTSNPN and CDR2 SVGIG (reference sequence). CDR3 length: 12 amino acids. The V and J ends lost 3 bases and 1 base respectively, with 6 bases between them. CDR3 loop: CAWSANNYGYTF. CDR3 nucleotides: TGTGCCTGGAGCGCCAATAACTATGGCTACACCTTC.

The chain couples TRBV5-1 to TRBJ1-1, with D perhaps matching TRBD1 (5 bases). Germline V CDR1 and CDR2: SGHRS, YFSETQ. V was cut by 4 bases and J by 1 base, with 11 bases left in between. The length of the CDR3 is 14 residues. The CDR3: CASSRTGENTEAFF. The DNA of the CDR3 is TGCGCCAGCAGCAGGACGGGGGAGAACACTGAAGCTTTCTTT.

The rearrangement joins TRBV5-6 to TRBJ1-2; D is unresolved. The CDR3 is 11 amino acids. CDR1 is SGHDT and CDR2 is YYEEEE in the germline V gene. V gave up 3 bases and J gave up 6 bases, with 6 bases separating them. The CDR3: CASSSRDGYTF. CDR3 DNA sequence: TGTGCCAGCAGCTCGAGGGATGGCTACACCTTC.

J is TRBJ1-5 and V is TRBV27; unclear D gene. V gave up 4 bases and J gave up 1 base, with 5 bases separating them. CDR3 length: 13 amino acids. CDR1 is MNHEY and CDR2 is SMNVEV in the germline V gene (reference sequence). The CDR3 loop reads CASSSLSNQPQHF. The CDR3 nucleotides are TGTGCCAGCAGTTCCTTGAGCAATCAGCCCCAGCATTTT.

The V and J genes are TRBV6-5 and TRBJ2-5; D possibly uses TRBD1 or TRBD2 (5 bases each). The germline V and J ends were trimmed by 5 bases and 4 bases, with 14 bases remaining between them. The CDR3 is 14 residues long. Per the germline V gene, CDR1 is MNHEY and CDR2 is SVGAGI. CDR3 protein: CASSPGTRGETQYF. The CDR3 nucleotides are TGTGCCAGCAGTCCAGGGACCCGCGGAGAGACCCAGTACTTC.

With regard to this clone: Other DNA sequences of this sample code for an identical CDR3. The chain recombines TRBV4-3 with TRBJ1-1; TRBD1 matches 8 bases. This CDR3 spans 13 amino acids. After removal of 3 bases from V and 5 bases from J, the junction contained 2 bases not matched to a gene. Germline V gene sequence: CDR1 LGHNA, CDR2 YSLEER. Written as DNA, the CDR3 is TGCGCCAGCAGCCAGCGACAGGGGACTGAAGCTTTCTTT. It yields the protein CASSQRQGTEAFF.

This chain uses TRBV7-3 with TRBJ2-3, with unresolved D. CDR1 and CDR2 (germline): SGHTA, FQGTGA. There are 14 residues in the CDR3. Trimming stripped 5 bases from V and 9 bases from J, with 18 bases between. CDR3 sequence (DNA): TGTGCCAGCAGCCCGGACGCCGCGATCCCCACGCAGTATTTT. Protein product: CASSPDAAIPTQYF.

This chain connects TRBV5-4 to TRBJ2-7, with D possibly called TRBD1 or TRBD2 (5 bases each). Germline CDR1 reads SGHNT; CDR2 reads YYREEE (reference sequence). Trimming took 4 bases from V and 3 from J, leaving 11 bases between them. This CDR3 is 13 amino acids long. CDR3 region: CASSTGTDYEQYF. The CDR3 DNA reads as TGTGCCAGCAGCACCGGGACGGACTACGAGCAGTACTTC.

The V gene is TRBV5-6, the J gene TRBJ1-3, with D unresolved. This CDR3 is 13 amino acids long. From germline, CDR1 is SGHDT and CDR2 YYEEEE. Trimming shortened V by 0 bases and J by 0 bases, and 1 base separated the two germline ends. CDR3 nucleotides: TGTGCCAGCAGCTTGGTCTCTGGAAACACCATATATTTT. This translates into CASSLVSGNTIYF.

This sequence joins TRBV6-5 and TRBJ2-7; perhaps TRBD2 as D (5 bases). Germline loops: CDR1 MNHEY, CDR2 SVGAGI. The CDR3 spans 13 residues. V shed 5 bases and J shed 3 bases, with 11 bases lying between them. The CDR3 reads CASSPGVLYEQYF. The CDR3 bases are TGTGCCAGCAGTCCCGGGGTACTCTACGAGCAGTACTTC.